This T cell receptor beta chain was recorded in a study of T cell changes during pregnancy in multiple sclerosis. Germline assignment: CDR1 SGHRS and CDR2 YFSETQ. The V end lost 4 bases, the J end lost 2 bases, and 9 bases lay between the germline ends. CDR3 size: 13 residues. TCRdb keeps only in-frame clones here, not all; method: immunoSEQ multiplex PCR. The table lists roughly 42,000 clones, 88% of them singletons. Sequencing used CD4+ T cells from peripheral blood mononuclear cells, obtained in the second trimester of pregnancy. The source of this sequence is a female donor with multiple sclerosis, enrolled in a pregnancy study. The rearrangement uses TRBV5-1 and TRBJ1-2, with D uncertain. The CDR3 DNA sequence: TGCGCCAGCAGCGGAGGTGGGAACTATGGCTACACCTTC. Protein product: CASSGGGNYGYTF.